The sequence of this T cell receptor (beta chain) was determined in a study of radiation and T cells in renal cell carcinoma. Study-wide results and caveats: From baseline, blood top tumor clonotypes peaked at 2 weeks post-radiation.

Clones were sequenced by immunoSEQ multiplex PCR, and TCRdb holds only the in-frame ones, with some missing. The top ten clones hold around 6.7% of a sample with 70,000 to 100,000 clones, about 79% of them seen once. In regard to this clone: Its antigen is currently unknown.

Time point specified: baseline pretreatment blood. Treatment denoted: 15 Gy SBRT to primary tumor, nephrectomy 4 weeks later. Germline V gene lookup returns CDR1 MNHEY and CDR2 SVGAGI. The CDR3 covers 12 residues. The germline V and J ends were trimmed by 2 bases and 5 bases, with 6 bases remaining between them. The chain employs TRBV6-5 and TRBJ2-5, with D possibly matching TRBD2 (5 bases). This TCR derives from a man in his sixties with renal cell carcinoma. The sequencing here drew on blood, taken from a patient whose treatment included radiotherapy and nephrectomy. The CDR3: CASSYRGETQYF. The DNA of the CDR3 is TGTGCCAGCAGTTACCGAGGGGAGACCCAGTACTTC.